This T cell receptor beta chain was recorded in a study of immune evolution from preneoplasia to lung adenocarcinoma. V trimming: 0 bases; J trimming: 6 bases; junction bases outside the gene matches: 4. CDR1 is SGHDT and CDR2 is YYEEEE in the germline V gene. CDR3 length: 14 amino acids. Patients had resection in Japan or China between about 2014 and 2018. H&E slides confirmed each diagnosis, reviewed by two pathologists independently. Nucleic acids came from premalignant or tumor cells enriched by macro-dissection. The table came from immunoSEQ multiplex PCR; TCRdb's copy has only in-frame clones and leaves some out. The sample shows 6,000 to 7,500 clones, roughly 73% of them seen only once.

This chain joins TRBV5-6 and TRBJ2-3; 7 bases are shared with TRBD2. The specimen sequenced was FFPE lung adenocarcinoma in situ tissue. This clonotype was sampled from a donor of 70 years or more with lung adenocarcinoma. The CDR3 DNA reads TGTGCCAGCAGCTTGGTAGCGGGTGGGGATACGCAGTATTTT. It codes for CASSLVAGGDTQYF.